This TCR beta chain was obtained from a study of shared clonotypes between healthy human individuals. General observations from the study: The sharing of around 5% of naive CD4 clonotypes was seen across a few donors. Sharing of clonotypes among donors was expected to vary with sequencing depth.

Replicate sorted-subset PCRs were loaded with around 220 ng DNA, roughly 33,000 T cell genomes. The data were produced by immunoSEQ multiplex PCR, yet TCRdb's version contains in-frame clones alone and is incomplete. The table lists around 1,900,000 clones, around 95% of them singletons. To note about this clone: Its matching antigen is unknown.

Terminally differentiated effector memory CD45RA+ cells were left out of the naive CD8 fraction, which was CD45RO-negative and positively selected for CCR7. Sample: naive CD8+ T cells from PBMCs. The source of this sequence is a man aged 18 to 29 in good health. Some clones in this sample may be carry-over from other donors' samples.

The CDR3 DNA sequence: TGTGCCAGCAGCCCGGGACAGAACACCGGGGAGCTGTTTTTT. It specifies CASSPGQNTGELFF. The chain uses TRBV7-3 and TRBJ2-2, with D possibly matching TRBD1 (6 bases). The CDR3 contains 14 residues. Trimming removed 5 bases at V and 1 base at J, with 8 bases between. Germline V gene lookup returns CDR1 SGHTA and CDR2 FQGTGA. The full variable domain, in which reference TRBV7-3 and TRBJ2-2 provide the parts outside the CDR3, is GAGVSQTPSNKVTEKGKYVELRCDPISGHTALYWYRQSLGQGPEFLIYFQGTGAADDSGLPNDRFFAVRPEGSVSTLKIQRTERGDSAVYLCASSPGQNTGELFFGEGSRLTVL.